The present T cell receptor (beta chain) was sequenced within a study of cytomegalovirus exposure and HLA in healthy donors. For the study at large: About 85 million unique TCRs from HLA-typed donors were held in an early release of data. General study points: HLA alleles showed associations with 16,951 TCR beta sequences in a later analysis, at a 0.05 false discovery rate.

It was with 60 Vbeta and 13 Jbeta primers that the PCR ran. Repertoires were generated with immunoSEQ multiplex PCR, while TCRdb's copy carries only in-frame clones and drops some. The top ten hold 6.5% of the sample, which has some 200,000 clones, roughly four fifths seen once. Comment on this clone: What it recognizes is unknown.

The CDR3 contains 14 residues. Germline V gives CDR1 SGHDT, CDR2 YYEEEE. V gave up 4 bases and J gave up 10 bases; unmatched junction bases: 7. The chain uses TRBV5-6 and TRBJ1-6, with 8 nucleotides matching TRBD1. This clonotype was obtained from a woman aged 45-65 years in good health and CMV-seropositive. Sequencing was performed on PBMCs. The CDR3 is CASSKGQAPSPLHF. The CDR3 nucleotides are TGTGCCAGCAGCAAGGGACAGGCCCCCTCACCCCTCCACTTT. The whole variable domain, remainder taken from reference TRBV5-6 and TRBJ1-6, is DAGVTQSPTHLIKTRGQQVTLRCSPKSGHDTVSWYQQALGQGPQFIFQYYEEEERQRGNFPDRFSGHQFPNYSSELNVNALLLGDSALYLCASSKGQAPSPLHFGNGTRLTVT.